This TCR beta chain is drawn from a study of blood T cell repertoires in COVID-19. Across the study: T cells, B-cell-depleted T cells, or PBMCs provided the cDNA or gDNA that served as material.

This clone was detected only a few times. V was clipped by 7 bases and J by 8 bases, with 11 bases between them. Germline V gene data show CDR1 as SNHLY and CDR2 as FYNNEI. CDR3 length equals 11 residues. As handled by the study authors: Cell counts per sample came from amplifying reference gene primers. The assay was immunoSEQ multiplex PCR, and TCRdb's table has in-frame clones only and misses some. V, J and clone size reflect that table, while D and trimming were determined from the DNA. The repertoire holds 260,000 or so clones, with approximately 86% as singletons. This TCR came from a human donor in a cohort sampled during active COVID-19. The sequenced sample consisted of peripheral blood. The rearrangement joins TRBV2 to TRBJ1-2; D perhaps matches TRBD1 (5 bases). The CDR3 protein is CASKEGYGYTF. CDR3 in DNA: TGTGCCAGCAAGGAGGGGTACGGCTACACCTTC.